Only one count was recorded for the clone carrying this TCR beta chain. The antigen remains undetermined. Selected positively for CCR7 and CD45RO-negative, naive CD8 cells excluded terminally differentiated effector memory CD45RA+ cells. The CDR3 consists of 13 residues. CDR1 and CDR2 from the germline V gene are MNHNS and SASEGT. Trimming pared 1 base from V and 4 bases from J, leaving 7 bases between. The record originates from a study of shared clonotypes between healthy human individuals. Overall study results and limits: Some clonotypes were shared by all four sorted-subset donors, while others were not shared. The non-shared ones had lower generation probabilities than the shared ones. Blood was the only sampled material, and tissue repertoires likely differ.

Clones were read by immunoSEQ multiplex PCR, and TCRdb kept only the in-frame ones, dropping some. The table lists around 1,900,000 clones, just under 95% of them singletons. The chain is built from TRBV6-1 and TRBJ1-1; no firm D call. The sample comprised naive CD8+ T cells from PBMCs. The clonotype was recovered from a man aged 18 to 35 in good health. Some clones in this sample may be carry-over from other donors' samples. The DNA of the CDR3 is TGTGCCAGCAGTGAAGATTGGGGCACTGAAGCTTTCTTT. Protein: CASSEDWGTEAFF.